The 16 T cell receptor beta chains below come from one sample, sequenced in a study of identical twins. TCRdb reprocessed the 5' RACE reads via MiXCR and lists one record per CDR3 protein. The sample carries 300,000 or so distinct CDR3 sequences, 8% to 9.5% recorded once. Another study also made use of these data, one on yellow fever vaccine responses in identical twins.

Sequencing was carried out using CD8+ T cells sorted from blood. All receptors derive from a young woman in good health.

The rearrangement links TRBV27 to TRBJ1-5; 9 bases line up with TRBD1. J lost 9 bases, V lost 4 bases, and 10 bases had no gene match. Germline CDR1 MNHEY, CDR2 SMNVEV (reference sequence). This CDR3 comprises 15 residues. In nucleotides, the CDR3 is TGTGCCAGCAGTTCACGCACAGGGGGCGACGGGCCCCAGCATTTT. Amino acid sequence: CASSSRTGGDGPQHF.

This clonotype has a handful of counts. The rearrangement links TRBV10-3 to TRBJ2-5; 10 bases agree with TRBD1. This CDR3 contains 15 residues. Trimming at V came to 2 bases and at J to 2 bases, leaving 2 bases not matched to a gene. Germline CDR1 and CDR2: ENHRY and SYGVKD. The CDR3 loop is CAISEPGQGQETQYF. The CDR3 nucleotides are TGTGCCATCAGTGAGCCGGGACAGGGGCAAGAGACCCAGTACTTC.

This chain connects TRBV19 to TRBJ2-5; D is ambiguous. Looked up from germline, CDR1 is LNHDA and CDR2 is SQIVND (reference sequence). The CDR3 is 13 residues long. Trimming removed 2 bases at V and 4 bases at J, with 8 bases between. CDR3 loop: CASSIIPGETQYF. The CDR3 coding sequence is TGTGCCAGTAGTATAATTCCGGGAGAGACCCAGTACTTC.

This clonotype was seen many times. The J gene is TRBJ1-2, the V gene TRBV7-9; tentative D call: TRBD1 (6 bases). The V gene's germline CDR1 is SEHNR and CDR2 FQNEAQ (reference sequence). V gave up 7 bases and J gave up 4 bases, with 16 bases separating them. The CDR3 is made up of 14 amino acids. The CDR3 coding sequence is TGTGCCAGCACCCCAAGGGGGGCTGGCTATGGCTACACCTTC. It is translated as CASTPRGAGYGYTF. Variable domain in full (rest from reference TRBV7-9 and TRBJ1-2): DTGVSQNPRHKITKRGQNVTFRCDPISEHNRLYWYRQTLGQGPEFLTYFQNEAQLEKSRLLSDRFSAERPKGSFSTLEIQRTEQGDSAMYLCASTPRGAGYGYTFGSGTRLTVV.

The V gene is TRBV2, the J gene TRBJ2-7; TRBD1 agrees at 8 bases. CDR1 is SNHLY and CDR2 is FYNNEI in the germline V gene. This CDR3 region has 12 residues. Trimming took 8 bases from V and 2 from J; bases not matched to a gene: 2. The DNA of the CDR3 is TGTGCCAGCGGGGGACAGGCCTACGAGCAGTACTTC. This gives the protein CASGGQAYEQYF.

The chain links TRBV29-1 to TRBJ2-3; tentatively, D is TRBD2 (6 bases). The CDR3 extends over 14 amino acids. V dropped 6 bases and J dropped 4 bases, with 17 bases sitting between them. CDR1 is SQVTM and CDR2 is ANQGSEA in the germline V gene. Here the CDR3 reads CSVMTTRRADTQYF. CDR3 in DNA: TGCAGCGTCATGACTACCAGGAGGGCAGATACGCAGTATTTT.

V and J are TRBV11-2 and TRBJ2-5; 7 bases match TRBD2. The CDR3 contains 13 residues. Germline V gene sequence: CDR1 SGHAT, CDR2 FQNNGV. V shed 6 bases, J shed 7 bases, and the junction held 8 bases outside the gene matches. In DNA form, the CDR3 reads TGTGCCAGCAGGACGCTAGCGGATTGGACCCAGTACTTC. Translated: CASRTLADWTQYF.

This chain connects TRBV27 to TRBJ2-1, with D tentatively TRBD1 or TRBD2 (5 bases each). The germline CDR1 and CDR2 sequences are MNHEY and SMNVEV (reference sequence). V lost 2 bases and J lost 1, with 9 bases in between. The CDR3 runs 15 residues. CDR3 residues: CASSLDGASYNEQFF. The DNA of the CDR3 is TGTGCCAGCAGTTTAGACGGGGCGTCCTACAATGAGCAGTTCTTC.

In this sample, this clonotype turned up many times. CDR3 nucleotide sequence: TGTGCCAGCAGCTCGGGACAGGGGGCGGAGACCGGGGAGCTGTTTTTT. Translating it yields CASSSGQGAETGELFF. The chain couples TRBV7-6 to TRBJ2-2, with 12 bases lining up with TRBD1. Germline V CDR1 and CDR2: SGHVS, FNYEAQ. V shed 4 bases, J shed 5 bases, and the junction held 5 bases outside the gene matches. The CDR3 has 16 residues.

The table lists this clonotype with many counts. The rearrangement uses TRBV4-3 and TRBJ2-1; TRBD2 might be the D (6 bases). This CDR3 is built from 15 residues. CDR1 is LGHNA and CDR2 is YSLEER in the germline V gene. Trimming left V 1 base short and J 5 bases short, with 12 bases between. CDR3 sequence reads: CASSQAWDSNNEQFF. The CDR3 nucleotides read TGCGCCAGCAGCCAAGCGTGGGACTCTAACAATGAGCAGTTCTTC.

This clonotype was seen a few times. The rearrangement uses TRBV4-1 and TRBJ2-2, with D perhaps assigned TRBD1 or TRBD2 (5 bases each). V dropped 3 bases and J dropped 4 bases, with 12 bases sitting between them. This CDR3 has 15 amino acids. Germline values: CDR1 MGHRA, CDR2 YSYEKL. In DNA, the CDR3 is TGCGCCAGCAGCCAGGAAGACAGCGGCACCGGGGAGCTGTTTTTT. It translates to CASSQEDSGTGELFF.

The V gene is TRBV7-9, the J gene TRBJ2-7; D is uncertain. CDR1 is SEHNR and CDR2 is FQNEAQ in the germline V gene (reference sequence). This CDR3 comprises 16 residues. V lost 1 base to trimming and J lost 0 bases, with 13 bases between them. The CDR3 coding sequence is TGTGCCAGCAGCTTAGTCGGAAACTACCCCTCCTACGAGCAGTACTTC. Its translation: CASSLVGNYPSYEQYF.

This clonotype was detected a few times. CDR3 DNA: TGTGCCAGCAGTAGAGGCGGAAACACCGGGGAGCTGTTTTTT. It encodes CASSRGGNTGELFF. V is TRBV7-6 and J is TRBJ2-2; D is undetermined. CDR1 and CDR2 from the germline V gene are SGHVS and FNYEAQ. Trimming cost V 6 bases and J 2 bases, with 10 bases left between them. This CDR3 has 14 amino acids.

In its sample, this clonotype was seen many times. The chain joins TRBV2 to TRBJ2-5; D gene ambiguous. CDR1 SNHLY and CDR2 FYNNEI come from the germline V gene. V lost 3 bases to trimming and J lost 5 bases, with 10 bases between them. CDR3 length equals 13 residues. In nucleotides, the CDR3 is TGTGCCAGCAGTGAGTCGCGGTGGGAGACCCAGTACTTC. Translation gives CASSESRWETQYF.

This clonotype was counted a few times. The gene calls are TRBV14 and TRBJ2-7; the D gene could be TRBD1 or TRBD2 (5 bases each). Germline CDR1 is SGHDN and CDR2 is FVKESK. Trimming took off 2 bases at V and 0 bases at J, with 17 bases between the two ends. CDR3 length: 17 amino acids. The CDR3 is CASSQTAGTDPSYEQYF. The CDR3 coding sequence is TGTGCCAGCAGCCAAACGGCCGGGACGGATCCCTCCTACGAGCAGTACTTC.

This chain uses TRBV20-1 with TRBJ1-6, with D possibly TRBD1 on 6 matching bases. Germline assignment: CDR1 DFQATT and CDR2 SNEGSKA (reference sequence). The CDR3 loop spans 16 amino acids. V lost 0 bases to trimming and J lost 7 bases, with 16 bases between them. DNA of the CDR3: TGCAGTGCTAGAGAACAGTCCACAGGGATCAATTCACCCCTCCACTTT. Translating gives CSAREQSTGINSPLHF.